This TCR beta chain was recorded in a study of cytomegalovirus exposure and HLA in healthy donors. The V gene's germline CDR1 is LNHNV and CDR2 YYDKDF (reference sequence). Trimming took 4 bases from V and 7 from J, leaving 5 bases between them. This CDR3 is 11 amino acids long. PCR involved 60 Vbeta and 13 Jbeta primers. The method was immunoSEQ multiplex PCR; TCRdb's version includes in-frame clones alone and lacks a portion of them. The sample includes some 150,000 clones, roughly 80% of them seen just once. The rearrangement uses TRBV15 and TRBJ2-4; unclear D gene. Sequencing was carried out using PBMCs. This TCR was sampled from a female donor in good health and CMV-seronegative. This CDR3 reads CATSTSNIQYF. The CDR3 nucleotides are TGTGCCACCAGCACCTCCAACATTCAGTACTTC.